Described below is a single T cell receptor (beta chain) sequence and its context. Per the authors' pipeline: Nucleated cell number was recorded as an estimate derived from reference gene primer amplification. Some clones are missing from TCRdb's copy, which holds only in-frame ones; the method was immunoSEQ multiplex PCR. The V and J calls and clone size are taken from that table; D and trimming were inferred from the DNA. The data show 150,000 to 180,000 clones, with around 84% seen just once and 7.3% held by the top ten. The sample originates from a study of blood T cell repertoires in COVID-19. Background on the study: The United States, Italy and Spain were the sources of the acute and convalescent COVID-19 samples.

Germline trimming cut 4 bases from V and 0 bases from J; bases unmatched to any gene: 0. CDR1 is LNHDA, CDR2 SQIVND, per germline (reference sequence). The CDR3 contains 14 residues. Sequenced material: PBMCs or T cells enriched from blood (not recorded which). The clonotype comes from a man over 45 who had recovered from COVID-19. The rearrangement uses TRBV19 and TRBJ1-5; 7 bases line up with TRBD1. The CDR3, as DNA: TGTGCCAGTAGTAACAGGGGTAGCAATCAGCCCCAGCATTTT. The encoded protein is CASSNRGSNQPQHF. Full variable domain (missing parts from reference TRBV19 and TRBJ1-5): DGGITQSPKYLFRKEGQNVTLSCEQNLNHDAMYWYRQDPGQGLRLIYYSQIVNDFQKGDIAEGYSVSREKKESFPLTVTSAQKNPTAFYLCASSNRGSNQPQHFGDGTRLSIL.